The entry below gives a single T cell receptor (beta chain) sequence along with its context. The antigen remains undetermined. Trimming removed 1 base at V and 4 bases at J, with 13 bases between. The CDR3 length is 15 residues. Per germline, CDR1 SGHVS and CDR2 FNYEAQ. With 60 Vbeta and 13 Jbeta primers, the PCR was carried out. Per the authors' pipeline: Later reanalysis found tens of millions of unique TCR beta chains, 10 million to 12 million of them shared. Method: immunoSEQ multiplex PCR; TCRdb's copy keeps in-frame clones and lacks some. The V and J calls and clone size come from that table; D and trimming were worked out from the DNA. The top ten hold 0.57% of the sample, which has about 93,000 clones, around 80% seen once. The data were taken from a study of cytomegalovirus exposure and HLA in healthy donors. About the research overall: Previous work identified some 120 million unique TCR beta sequences from around 180 million T cells. Study findings and constraints: There were under 200 TCR beta chains listed as cytomegalovirus-associated.

This TCR was recovered from a man aged 25-40 years in good health and CMV-seronegative. The chain couples TRBV7-6 to TRBJ1-1; the D gene is possibly TRBD1 (6 bases). Sequencing was performed on PBMCs. CDR3 sequence: CASSLVAGEGTEAFF. Here the CDR3 DNA reads TGTGCCAGCAGCTTAGTGGCAGGGGAGGGCACTGAAGCTTTCTTT.